This TCR beta chain came from a study of early stage breast cancer tumors. The germline V and J ends were trimmed by 4 bases and 5 bases, with 14 bases remaining between them. The CDR3 sequence is 13 residues long. From germline, CDR1 is GTSNPN and CDR2 SVGIG (reference sequence). This clone was seen only a few times. The target antigen is unknown. Produced via immunoSEQ multiplex PCR; TCRdb's table is partial and in-frame only. Counted here are 25,000 to 35,000 clones, under 60% occurring once; the ten biggest clones make up around 8%. Study-wide findings and caveats: Enriched TCRB sequences shared across patients were mostly commonly generated sequences. Tumors had around 2.5-fold higher T cell density than normal breast. Bulk DNA sequencing of unsorted cells missed chain pairing and markers.

The chain uses TRBV30 and TRBJ1-2; TRBD1 might be the D (5 bases). This clonotype originated in a person aged 45 to 59 with breast cancer. The sample comprised breast tumor tissue. The DNA of the CDR3 is TGTGCCTGGAATCCGAAGGGACCATATGGCTACACCTTC. Amino acid sequence: CAWNPKGPYGYTF.